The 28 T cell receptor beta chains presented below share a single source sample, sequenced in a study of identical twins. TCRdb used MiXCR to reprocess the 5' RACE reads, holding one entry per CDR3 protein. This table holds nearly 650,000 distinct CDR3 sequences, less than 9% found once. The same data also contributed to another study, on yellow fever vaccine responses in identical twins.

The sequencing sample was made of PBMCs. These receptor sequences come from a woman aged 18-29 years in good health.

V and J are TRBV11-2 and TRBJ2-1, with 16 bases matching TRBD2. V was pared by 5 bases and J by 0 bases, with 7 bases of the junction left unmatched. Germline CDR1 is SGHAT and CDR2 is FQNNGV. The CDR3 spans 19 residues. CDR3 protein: CASSHGTSGGESSYNEQFF. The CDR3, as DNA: TGTGCCAGCAGCCACGGGACTAGCGGGGGGGAAAGCTCCTACAATGAGCAGTTCTTC.

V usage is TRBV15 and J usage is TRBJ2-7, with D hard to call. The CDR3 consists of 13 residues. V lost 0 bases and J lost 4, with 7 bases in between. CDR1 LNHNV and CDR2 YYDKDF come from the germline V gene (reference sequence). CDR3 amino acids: CATSRDPVYEQYV. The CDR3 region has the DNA TGTGCCACCAGCAGAGATCCAGTTTACGAGCAGTACGTC.

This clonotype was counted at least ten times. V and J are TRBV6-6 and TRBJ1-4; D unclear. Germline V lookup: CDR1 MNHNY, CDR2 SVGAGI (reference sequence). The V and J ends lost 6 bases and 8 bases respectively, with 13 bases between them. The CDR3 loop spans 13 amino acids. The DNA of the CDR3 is TGTGCCAGCAGACCCCGCGCAGCCGAAAAACTGTTTTTT. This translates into CASRPRAAEKLFF.

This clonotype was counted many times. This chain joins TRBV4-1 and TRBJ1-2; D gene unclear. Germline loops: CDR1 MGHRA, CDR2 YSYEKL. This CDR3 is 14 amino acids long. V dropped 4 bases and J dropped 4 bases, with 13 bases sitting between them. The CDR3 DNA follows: TGCGCCAGCAGCCGGACTAGCCTGAGCTATGGCTACACCTTC. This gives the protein CASSRTSLSYGYTF.

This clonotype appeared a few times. The CDR3 coding sequence is TGTGCCAGCAGTTTTGGTCAAACCTACAATGAGCAGTTCTTC. This codes for CASSFGQTYNEQFF. V usage is TRBV12-3 or TRBV12-4 and J usage is TRBJ2-1, with unresolved D. The V end was cut by 3 bases, the J end by 2 bases, with 8 bases between. The length of the CDR3 is 14 residues.

CDR3 loop: CASSSSAGGKNTQYF. The CDR3, as DNA: TGTGCCAGCAGTAGTTCAGCGGGAGGGAAAAATACGCAGTATTTT. V is TRBV28 and J is TRBJ2-3, with 10 bases identical to TRBD2. The CDR3 contains 15 residues. Unmatched junction bases numbered 9, after V lost 5 bases and J lost 7 bases. The germline gives CDR1 MDHEN, CDR2 SYDVKM.

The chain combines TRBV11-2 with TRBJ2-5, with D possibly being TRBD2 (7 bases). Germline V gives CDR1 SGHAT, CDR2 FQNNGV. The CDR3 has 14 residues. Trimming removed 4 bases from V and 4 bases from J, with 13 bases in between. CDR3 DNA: TGTGCCAGCAGCTCCTGGGGGGGCATAGAGACCCAGTACTTC. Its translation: CASSSWGGIETQYF.

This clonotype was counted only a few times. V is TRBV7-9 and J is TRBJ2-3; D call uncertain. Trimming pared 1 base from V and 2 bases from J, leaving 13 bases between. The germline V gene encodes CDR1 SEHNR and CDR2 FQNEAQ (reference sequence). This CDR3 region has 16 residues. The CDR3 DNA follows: TGTGCCAGCAGCTTAGGTACCGGGCCGATCACAGATACGCAGTATTTT. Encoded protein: CASSLGTGPITDTQYF.

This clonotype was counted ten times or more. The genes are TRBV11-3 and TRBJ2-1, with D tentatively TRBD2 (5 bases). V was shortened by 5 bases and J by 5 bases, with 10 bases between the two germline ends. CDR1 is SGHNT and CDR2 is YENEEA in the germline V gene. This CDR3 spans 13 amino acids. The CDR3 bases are TGTGCCAGCAGCCCCGACTATAACAATGAGCAGTTCTTC. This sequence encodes CASSPDYNNEQFF.

CDR3 sequence reads: CASSLLAGDEQFF. The CDR3 DNA is TGTGCCAGCAGCTTGCTAGCGGGAGATGAGCAGTTCTTC. The rearrangement joins TRBV5-6 to TRBJ2-1; TRBD2 matches 10 bases. V was pared by 1 base and J by 8 bases, with 0 bases of the junction left unmatched. Germline V gene lookup returns CDR1 SGHDT and CDR2 YYEEEE. There are 13 residues in the CDR3. Filled out from reference TRBV5-6 and TRBJ2-1, the complete variable domain reads DAGVTQSPTHLIKTRGQQVTLRCSPKSGHDTVSWYQQALGQGPQFIFQYYEEEERQRGNFPDRFSGHQFPNYSSELNVNALLLGDSALYLCASSLLAGDEQFFGPGTRLTVL.

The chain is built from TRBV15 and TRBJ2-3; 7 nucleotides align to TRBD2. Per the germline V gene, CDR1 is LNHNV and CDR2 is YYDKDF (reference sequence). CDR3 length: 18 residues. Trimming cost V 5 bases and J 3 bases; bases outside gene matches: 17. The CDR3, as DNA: TGTGCCACCAGCCGCACCCAGCTAGGCGGGAGTCGGACAGATACGCAGTATTTT. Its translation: CATSRTQLGGSRTDTQYF.

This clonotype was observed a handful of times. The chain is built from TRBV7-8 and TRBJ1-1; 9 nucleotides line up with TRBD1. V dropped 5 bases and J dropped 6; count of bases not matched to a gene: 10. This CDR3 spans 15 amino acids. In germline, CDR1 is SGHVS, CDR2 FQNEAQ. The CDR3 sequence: CASSPPTGGTAEAFF. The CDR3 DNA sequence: TGTGCCAGCAGCCCCCCGACAGGGGGTACGGCTGAAGCTTTCTTT.

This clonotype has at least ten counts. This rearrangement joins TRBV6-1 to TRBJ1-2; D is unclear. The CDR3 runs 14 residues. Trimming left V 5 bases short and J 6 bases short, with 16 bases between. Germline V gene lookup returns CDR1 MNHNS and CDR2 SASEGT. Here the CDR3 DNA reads TGTGCCAGCAGTCCTGGAGTTCCTGGCGATGGCTACACCTTC. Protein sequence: CASSPGVPGDGYTF.

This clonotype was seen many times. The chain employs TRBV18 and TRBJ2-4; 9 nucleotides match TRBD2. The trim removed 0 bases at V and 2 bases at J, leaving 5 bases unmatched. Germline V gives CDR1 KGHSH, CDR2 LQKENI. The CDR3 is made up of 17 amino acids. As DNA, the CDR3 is TGTGCCAGCTCACCACCGGGGCTAGCGGGAACCAAAAACATTCAGTACTTC. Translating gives CASSPPGLAGTKNIQYF.

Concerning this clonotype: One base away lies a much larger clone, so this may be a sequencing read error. The CDR3 here is CSARENNGQFF. The DNA of the CDR3 is TGCAGTGCTCGCGAGAACAATGGGCAGTTCTTC. The rearrangement joins TRBV20-1 to TRBJ2-1; D not resolved. The CDR3 consists of 11 residues. In germline, CDR1 is DFQATT, CDR2 SNEGSKA (reference sequence).

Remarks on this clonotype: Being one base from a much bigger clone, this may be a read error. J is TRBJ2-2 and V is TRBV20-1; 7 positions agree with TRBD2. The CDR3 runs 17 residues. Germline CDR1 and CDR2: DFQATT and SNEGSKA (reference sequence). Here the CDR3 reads CSAREYQREANTGELVF. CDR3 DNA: TGCAGTGCTAGAGAATATCAGCGGGAAGCGAACACCGGGGAGCTGGTTTTT.

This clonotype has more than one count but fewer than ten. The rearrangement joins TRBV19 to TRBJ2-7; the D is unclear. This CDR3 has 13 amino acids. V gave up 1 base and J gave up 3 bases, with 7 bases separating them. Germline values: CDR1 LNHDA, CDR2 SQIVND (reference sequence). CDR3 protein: CASSIGLSYEQYF. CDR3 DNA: TGTGCCAGTAGTATAGGACTGAGCTACGAGCAGTACTTC.

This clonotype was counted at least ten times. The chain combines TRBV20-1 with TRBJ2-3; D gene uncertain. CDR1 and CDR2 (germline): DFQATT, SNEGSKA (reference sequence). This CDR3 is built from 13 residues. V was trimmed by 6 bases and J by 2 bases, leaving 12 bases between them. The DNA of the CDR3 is TGCAGTGCCGGTAGGGAATACACAGATACGCAGTATTTT. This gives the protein CSAGREYTDTQYF.

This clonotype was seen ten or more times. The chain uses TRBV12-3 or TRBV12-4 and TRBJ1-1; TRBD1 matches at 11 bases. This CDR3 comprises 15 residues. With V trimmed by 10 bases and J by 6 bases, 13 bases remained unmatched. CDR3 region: CATGTGGLSLAEAFF. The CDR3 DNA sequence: TGTGCCACCGGGACAGGGGGGTTGTCATTGGCTGAAGCTTTCTTT.

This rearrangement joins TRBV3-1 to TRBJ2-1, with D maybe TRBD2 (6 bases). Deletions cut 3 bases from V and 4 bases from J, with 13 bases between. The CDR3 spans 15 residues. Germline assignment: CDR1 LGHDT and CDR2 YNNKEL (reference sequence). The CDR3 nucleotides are TGTGCCAGCAGCCACGGGGGAGGACCTTACAATGAGCAGTTCTTC. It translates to CASSHGGGPYNEQFF.

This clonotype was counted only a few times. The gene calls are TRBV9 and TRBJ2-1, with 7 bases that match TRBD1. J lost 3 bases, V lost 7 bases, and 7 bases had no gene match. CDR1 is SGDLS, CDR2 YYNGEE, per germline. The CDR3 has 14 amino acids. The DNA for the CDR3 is TGTGCCAGCGGAACGGGACAGCACTACAATGAGCAGTTCTTC. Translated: CASGTGQHYNEQFF.

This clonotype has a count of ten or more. Here the CDR3 DNA reads TGTGCCAGCAGCTACCGCAAACCGGGAAGCGTTTTCGGAGAGCAGTACTTC. Its protein product is CASSYRKPGSVFGEQYF. The rearrangement links TRBV7-9 to TRBJ2-7; D might be TRBD2 (5 bases). The CDR3 covers 17 residues. V lost 4 bases to trimming and J lost 7 bases, with 26 bases between them. CDR1 and CDR2 from the germline V gene are SEHNR and FQNEAQ (reference sequence).

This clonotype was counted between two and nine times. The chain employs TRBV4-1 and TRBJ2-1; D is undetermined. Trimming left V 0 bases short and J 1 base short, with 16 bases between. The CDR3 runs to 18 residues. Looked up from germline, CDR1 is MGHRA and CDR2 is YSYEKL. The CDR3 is CASSQEDIATESYNEQFF. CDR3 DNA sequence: TGCGCCAGCAGCCAAGAAGATATCGCGACGGAGTCCTACAATGAGCAGTTCTTC.

CDR3 region: CASSSHTQQGRQETQYF. The CDR3 DNA reads as TGTGCCAGCAGTTCACACACTCAACAGGGTCGACAAGAGACCCAGTACTTC. V and J are TRBV28 and TRBJ2-5; D is possibly TRBD1 (6 bases). Germline V gene sequence: CDR1 MDHEN, CDR2 SYDVKM. The germline V and J ends were trimmed by 4 bases and 2 bases, with 20 bases remaining between them. This CDR3 is built from 17 residues.

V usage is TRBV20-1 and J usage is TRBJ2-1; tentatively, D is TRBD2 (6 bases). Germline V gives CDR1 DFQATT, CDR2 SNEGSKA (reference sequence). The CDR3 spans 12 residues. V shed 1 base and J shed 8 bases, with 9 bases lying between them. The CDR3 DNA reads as TGCAGTGCTAGAGCCGGGGGTGATGAGCAGTTCTTC. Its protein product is CSARAGGDEQFF.

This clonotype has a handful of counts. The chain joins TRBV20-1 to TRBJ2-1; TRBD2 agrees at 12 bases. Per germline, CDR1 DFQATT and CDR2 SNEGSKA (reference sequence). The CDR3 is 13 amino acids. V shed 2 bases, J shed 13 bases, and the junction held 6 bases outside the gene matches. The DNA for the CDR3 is TGCAGTGCTAGAATGACTAGCGGGGGAGCACAGTTCTTC. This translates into CSARMTSGGAQFF.

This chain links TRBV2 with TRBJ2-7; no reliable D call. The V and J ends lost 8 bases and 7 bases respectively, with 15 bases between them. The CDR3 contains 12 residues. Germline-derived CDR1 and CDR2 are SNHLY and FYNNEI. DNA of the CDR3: TGTGCCAGCCGCACAGATAATAAGGAGCAGTACTTC. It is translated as CASRTDNKEQYF.

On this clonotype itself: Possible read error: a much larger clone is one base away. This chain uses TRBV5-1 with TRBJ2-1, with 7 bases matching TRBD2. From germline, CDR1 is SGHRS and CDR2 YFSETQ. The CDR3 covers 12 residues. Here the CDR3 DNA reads TGCCCCAGCAGCTCCGGACTAGTGGAGCAGTTCTTC. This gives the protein CPSSSGLVEQFF.